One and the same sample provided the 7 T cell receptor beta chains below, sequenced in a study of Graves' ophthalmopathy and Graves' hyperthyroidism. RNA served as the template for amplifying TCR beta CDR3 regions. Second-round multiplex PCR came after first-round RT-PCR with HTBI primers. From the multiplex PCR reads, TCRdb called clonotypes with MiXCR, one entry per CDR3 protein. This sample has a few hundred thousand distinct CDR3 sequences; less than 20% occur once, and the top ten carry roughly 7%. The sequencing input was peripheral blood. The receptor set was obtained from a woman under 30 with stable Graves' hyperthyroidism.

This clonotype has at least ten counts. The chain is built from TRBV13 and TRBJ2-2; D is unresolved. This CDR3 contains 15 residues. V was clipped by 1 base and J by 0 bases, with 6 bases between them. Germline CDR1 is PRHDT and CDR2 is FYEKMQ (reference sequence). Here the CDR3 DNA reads TGTGCCAGCAGCTTAGCCGAATCGAACACCGGGGAGCTGTTTTTT. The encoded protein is CASSLAESNTGELFF.

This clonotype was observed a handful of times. CDR3 nucleotides: TGTGCCAGCAGCAACCGGATCTTCGACTATGGCTACACCTTC. Translation gives CASSNRIFDYGYTF. The rearrangement uses TRBV14 and TRBJ1-2, with D uncertain. With 5 bases removed from V and 3 bases from J, the gap between germline ends came to 13 bases. Germline V gives CDR1 SGHDN, CDR2 FVKESK. This CDR3 contains 14 residues.

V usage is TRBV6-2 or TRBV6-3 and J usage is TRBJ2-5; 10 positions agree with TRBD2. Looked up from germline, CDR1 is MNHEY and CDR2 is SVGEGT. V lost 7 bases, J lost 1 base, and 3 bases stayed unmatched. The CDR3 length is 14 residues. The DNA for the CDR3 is TGTGCCAGCATTCGGACTAGCGGCCAAGAGACCCAGTACTTC. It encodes CASIRTSGQETQYF.

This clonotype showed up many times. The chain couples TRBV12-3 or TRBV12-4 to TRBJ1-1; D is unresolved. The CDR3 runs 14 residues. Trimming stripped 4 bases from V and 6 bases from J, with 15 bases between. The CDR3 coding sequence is TGTGCCAGCAGTTCCGAGGGTTTATCCGCTGAAGCTTTCTTT. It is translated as CASSSEGLSAEAFF.

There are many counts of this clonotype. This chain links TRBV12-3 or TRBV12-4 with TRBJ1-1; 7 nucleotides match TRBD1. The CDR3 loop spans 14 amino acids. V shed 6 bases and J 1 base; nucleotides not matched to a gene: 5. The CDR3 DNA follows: TGTGCCAGCAGGGCAGGGGGAACGAACACTGAAGCTTTCTTT. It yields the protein CASRAGGTNTEAFF.

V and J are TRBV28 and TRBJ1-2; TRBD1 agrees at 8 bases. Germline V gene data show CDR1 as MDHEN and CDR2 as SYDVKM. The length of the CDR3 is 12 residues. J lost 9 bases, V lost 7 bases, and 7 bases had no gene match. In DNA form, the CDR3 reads TGTGCCAGCAATTCAGGGGGCGCGAGCTACACCTTC. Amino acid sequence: CASNSGGASYTF.

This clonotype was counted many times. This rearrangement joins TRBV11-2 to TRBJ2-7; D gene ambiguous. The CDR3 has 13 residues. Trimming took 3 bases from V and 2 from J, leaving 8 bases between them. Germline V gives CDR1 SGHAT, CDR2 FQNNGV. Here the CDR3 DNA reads TGTGCCAGCAGCTTTTGGGGTACCTACGAGCAGTACTTC. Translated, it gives CASSFWGTYEQYF.